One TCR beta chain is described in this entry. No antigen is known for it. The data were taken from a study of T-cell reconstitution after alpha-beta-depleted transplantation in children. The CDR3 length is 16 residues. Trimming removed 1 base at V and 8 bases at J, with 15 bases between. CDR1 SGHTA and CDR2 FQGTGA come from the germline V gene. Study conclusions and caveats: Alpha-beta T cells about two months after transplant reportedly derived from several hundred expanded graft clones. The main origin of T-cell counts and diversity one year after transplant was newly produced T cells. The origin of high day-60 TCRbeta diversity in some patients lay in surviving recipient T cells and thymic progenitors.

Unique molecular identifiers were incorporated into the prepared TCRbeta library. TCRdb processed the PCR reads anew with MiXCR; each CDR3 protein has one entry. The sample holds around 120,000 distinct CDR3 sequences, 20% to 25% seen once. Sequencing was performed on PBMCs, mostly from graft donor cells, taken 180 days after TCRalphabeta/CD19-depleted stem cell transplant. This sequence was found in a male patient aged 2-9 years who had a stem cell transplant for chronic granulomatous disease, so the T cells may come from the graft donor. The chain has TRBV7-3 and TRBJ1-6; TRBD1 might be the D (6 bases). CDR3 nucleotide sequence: TGTGCCAGCAGCTTAAGGCATAGCGGGGGCGATTCACCCCTCCACTTT. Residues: CASSLRHSGGDSPLHF.